This T cell receptor beta chain came from a study of cytomegalovirus exposure and HLA in healthy donors. Note on this clone: Its target is unknown.

The CDR3 is made up of 15 amino acids. Germline V CDR1 and CDR2: MNHNY, SVGAGI (reference sequence). Trimming at V came to 8 bases and at J to 0 bases, leaving 4 bases not matched to a gene. Study conclusions and caveats: Across donors, presence/absence analyses took sequencing depth to be roughly uniform.

The PCR had 60 Vbeta and 13 Jbeta primers. Profiled with immunoSEQ multiplex PCR; TCRdb holds only in-frame clones, not every one. The sample has over 110,000 clones, 80% seen once. The sample consisted of PBMCs. The V call is TRBV6-6, the J call TRBJ2-3, with TRBD2 matching 11 bases. The sequence was collected from a man between 40 and 49 years old in good health and CMV-seronegative. The CDR3 DNA follows: TGTGCCAGCTCTAGCGGGGGGACTAGCACAGATACGCAGTATTTT. Protein product: CASSSGGTSTDTQYF.